Listed below are T cell receptor beta chains from one sample, sequenced in a study of identical twins. TCRdb re-derived calls from the 5' RACE reads in MiXCR, one entry per CDR3 protein. The repertoire has about 570,000 distinct CDR3 sequences, approximately 10% of them found once; the top ten carry roughly 3.2%. This sample also appeared in a second study, on yellow fever vaccine responses in identical twins.

The sequencing sample was made of PBMCs. The receptor source for this set is a woman aged 18-30 years in good health. CDR3s include the opening cysteine and the closing phenylalanine or tryptophan. Fields, in order: J gene, V gene, CDR3 protein.

TRBJ2-1	TRBV20-1	CSAPFMGDNEQFF
TRBJ2-7	TRBV29-1	CSVSMGTEQYF
TRBJ2-3	TRBV29-1	CSVEEWGQGFVDTQYF
TRBJ2-1	TRBV12-3/TRBV12-4	CASSLGSGNNEQFF
TRBJ2-7	TRBV28	CASSLFSALAGVHEQYF
TRBJ2-1	TRBV5-4	CASSPRGGLAGWVEQFF
TRBJ2-2	TRBV12-3/TRBV12-4	CASILVGDGGELFF
TRBJ2-1	TRBV6-2/TRBV6-3	CASSYSRLTNGVQFF
TRBJ1-4	TRBV9	CASSFRTGGRGEKLFF
TRBJ2-2	TRBV29-1	CSVEESGDGELFF
TRBJ2-1	TRBV7-6	CASSPGLSPSYNEQFF
TRBJ1-5	TRBV12-3/TRBV12-4	CASSSLEGARPQHF
TRBJ2-2	TRBV29-1	CSVEQDRDGELFF
TRBJ1-1	TRBV4-3	CASSQFDRNTEAFF
TRBJ2-1	TRBV21-1	CASSKVHRAGEAYNEQFF
TRBJ1-5	TRBV12-3/TRBV12-4	CASSRDGGANSNQPQHF
TRBJ2-5	TRBV6-1	CASTGLAEQETQYF
TRBJ2-1	TRBV5-1	CASSPFRGQGIDEQFF
TRBJ1-6	TRBV7-9	CASSFLGQGASPLHF
TRBJ2-3	TRBV5-1	CASSFGRPGDTQYF
TRBJ1-2	TRBV4-3	CASSQDVGGYGYTF
TRBJ2-4	TRBV29-1	CSVWDGAKNIQYF
TRBJ1-2	TRBV29-1	CSVVPADRGNGYTF
TRBJ2-7	TRBV5-1	CASSTNGGASYEQYF
TRBJ2-3	TRBV6-6	CASKSDTQYF
TRBJ2-5	TRBV6-1	CASSPDRGFEETQYF
TRBJ1-2	TRBV10-3	CAISESGDGPYGYTF
TRBJ2-7	TRBV10-1	CASSELGPIGKNEQYF
TRBJ2-5	TRBV6-1	CASRPSGGRGWTQYF
TRBJ1-1	TRBV5-1	CASSLDESRNTEAFF
TRBJ2-7	TRBV7-7	CASSPMDRAGEQYF
TRBJ2-2	TRBV4-3	CASSQGLGQGVDTGELFF
TRBJ2-5	TRBV2	CASSGTGGPETQYF
TRBJ2-4	TRBV2	CASSVDRGDIQYF
TRBJ2-7	TRBV5-1	CASSAEGGDYEQYF
TRBJ2-1	TRBV20-1	CSAGGTSAGNPYNEQFF
TRBJ2-1	TRBV29-1	CSVREGPNEQFF
TRBJ2-3	TRBV7-2	CASRRGTGTTDTQYF
TRBJ1-5	TRBV4-1	CASSQDPDRGRQPQHF
TRBJ2-2	TRBV11-2	CASSLVEGGELFF
TRBJ2-3	TRBV20-1	CSARWPSSGVADTQYF
TRBJ2-1	TRBV27	CASSPGTGEYNEQFF
TRBJ2-7	TRBV10-3	CASGTGTHEQYF
TRBJ2-3	TRBV7-9	CASSPFTAATSTDTQYF
TRBJ2-7	TRBV20-1	CSPGGGGNYDQYF
TRBJ2-7	TRBV7-2	CASSLSPMDEQYF
TRBJ2-3	TRBV7-9	CASSFLTAGRDTQYF
TRBJ2-5	TRBV12-3/TRBV12-4	CASSLTSTVETQYF